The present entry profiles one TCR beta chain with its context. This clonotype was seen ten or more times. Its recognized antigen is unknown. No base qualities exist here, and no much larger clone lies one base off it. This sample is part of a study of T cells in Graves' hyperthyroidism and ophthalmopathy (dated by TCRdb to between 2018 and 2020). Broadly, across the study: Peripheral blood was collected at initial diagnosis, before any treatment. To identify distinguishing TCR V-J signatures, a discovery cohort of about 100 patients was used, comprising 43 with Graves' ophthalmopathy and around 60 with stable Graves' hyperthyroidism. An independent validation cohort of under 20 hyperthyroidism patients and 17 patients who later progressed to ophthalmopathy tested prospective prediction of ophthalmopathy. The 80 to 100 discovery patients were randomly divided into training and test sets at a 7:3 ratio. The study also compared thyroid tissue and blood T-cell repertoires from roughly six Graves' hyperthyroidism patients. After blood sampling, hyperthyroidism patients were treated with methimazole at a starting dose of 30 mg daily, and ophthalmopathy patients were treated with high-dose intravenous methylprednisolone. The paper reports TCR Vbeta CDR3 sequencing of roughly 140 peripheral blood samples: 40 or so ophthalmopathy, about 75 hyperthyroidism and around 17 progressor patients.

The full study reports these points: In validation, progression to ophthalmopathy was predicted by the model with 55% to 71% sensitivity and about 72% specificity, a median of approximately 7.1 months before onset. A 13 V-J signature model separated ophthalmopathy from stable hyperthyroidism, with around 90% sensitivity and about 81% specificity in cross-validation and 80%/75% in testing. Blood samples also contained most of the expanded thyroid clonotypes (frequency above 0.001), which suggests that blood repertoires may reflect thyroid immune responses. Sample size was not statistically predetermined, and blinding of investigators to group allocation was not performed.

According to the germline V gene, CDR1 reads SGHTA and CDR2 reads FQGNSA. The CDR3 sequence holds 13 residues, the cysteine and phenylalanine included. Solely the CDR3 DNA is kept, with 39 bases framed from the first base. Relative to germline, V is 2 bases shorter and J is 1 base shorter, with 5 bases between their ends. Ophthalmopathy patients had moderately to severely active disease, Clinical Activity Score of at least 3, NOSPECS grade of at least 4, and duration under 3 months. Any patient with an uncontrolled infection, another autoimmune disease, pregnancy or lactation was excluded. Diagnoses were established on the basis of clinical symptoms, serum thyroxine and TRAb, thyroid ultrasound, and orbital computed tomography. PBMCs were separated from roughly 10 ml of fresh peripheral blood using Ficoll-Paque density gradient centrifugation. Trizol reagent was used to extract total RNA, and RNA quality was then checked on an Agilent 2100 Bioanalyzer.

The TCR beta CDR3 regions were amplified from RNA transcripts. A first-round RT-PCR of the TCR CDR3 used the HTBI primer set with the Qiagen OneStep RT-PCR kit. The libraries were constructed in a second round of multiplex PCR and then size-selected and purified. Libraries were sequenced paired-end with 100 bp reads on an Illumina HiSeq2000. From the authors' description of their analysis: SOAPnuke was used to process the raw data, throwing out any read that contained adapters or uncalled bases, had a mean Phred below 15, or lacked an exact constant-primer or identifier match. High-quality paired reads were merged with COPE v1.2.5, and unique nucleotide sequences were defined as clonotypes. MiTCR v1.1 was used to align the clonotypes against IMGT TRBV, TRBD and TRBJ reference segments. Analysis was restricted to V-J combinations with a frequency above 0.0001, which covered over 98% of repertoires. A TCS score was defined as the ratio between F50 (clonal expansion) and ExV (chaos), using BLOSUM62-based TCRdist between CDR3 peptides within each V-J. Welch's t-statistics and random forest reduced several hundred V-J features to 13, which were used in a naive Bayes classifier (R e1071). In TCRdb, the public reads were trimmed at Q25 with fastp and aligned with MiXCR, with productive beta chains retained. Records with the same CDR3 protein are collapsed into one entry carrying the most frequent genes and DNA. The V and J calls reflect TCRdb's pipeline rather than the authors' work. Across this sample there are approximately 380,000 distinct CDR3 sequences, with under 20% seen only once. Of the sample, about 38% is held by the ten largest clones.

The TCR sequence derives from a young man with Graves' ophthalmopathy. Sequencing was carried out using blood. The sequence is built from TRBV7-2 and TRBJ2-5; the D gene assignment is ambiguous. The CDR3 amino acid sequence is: CASSLTAQETQYF. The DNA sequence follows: TGTGCCAGCAGCTTAACCGCCCAAGAGACCCAGTACTTC.